What follows are 14 T cell receptor beta chains derived from one specimen sequenced in a study of cytomegalovirus exposure and HLA in healthy donors. Both 60 Vbeta primers and 13 Jbeta primers went into the PCR. TCRdb's table, derived via immunoSEQ multiplex PCR, lists solely in-frame clones and lacks some. This sample's table reports around 100,000 clones. Sequences were obtained from PBMCs. The source of these receptors is a man aged 30 to 45 in good health and CMV-seronegative.

CDR3 loop: CASSGSSGGDSPLHF. The CDR3 coding sequence is TGTGCCAGCAGTGGATCTTCAGGGGGAGATTCACCCCTCCACTTT. The chain couples TRBV2 to TRBJ1-6; the match to TRBD1 covers 7 bases. CDR1 SNHLY and CDR2 FYNNEI come from the germline V gene. The CDR3 covers 15 residues. V lost 4 bases and J lost 8; bases outside the gene matches: 8.

V gene TRBV27 combines with J gene TRBJ1-1; TRBD1 might be the D (6 bases). Trimming cost V 8 bases and J 4 bases, with 20 bases left between them. The length of the CDR3 is 15 residues. The germline V gene has CDR1 MNHEY and CDR2 SMNVEV (reference sequence). CDR3 DNA: TGTGCCAGCGGATTGTACAGGGTCAGGACCACTGAAGCTTTCTTT. Translation: CASGLYRVRTTEAFF.

Worth noting for this clone: Other DNA sequences in the sample encode the same CDR3. This rearrangement joins TRBV10-3 to TRBJ2-7; TRBD2 is a possible D gene (6 bases). CDR1 ENHRY and CDR2 SYGVKD come from the germline V gene. Deletions cut 0 bases from V and 5 bases from J, with 8 bases between. The CDR3 loop spans 13 amino acids. The CDR3 loop is CAISESEGHEQYF. CDR3 in DNA: TGTGCCATCAGTGAGTCGGAGGGCCACGAGCAGTACTTC.

This chain connects TRBV4-2 to TRBJ2-5, with D perhaps TRBD2 (5 bases). Germline V gene lookup returns CDR1 LGHNA and CDR2 YNFKEQ. V was pared by 0 bases and J by 11 bases, with 7 bases between. The CDR3 sequence is 11 residues long. CDR3 DNA sequence: TGTGCCAGCAGCCAAGAGGAGGAGCAGTACTTC. It is translated as CASSQEEEQYF.

The chain carries TRBV5-4 and TRBJ1-1, with 7 bases that match TRBD1. V lost 4 bases to trimming and J lost 2 bases; unmatched junction nucleotides: 8. The CDR3 is 15 amino acids. Germline assignment: CDR1 SGHNT and CDR2 YYREEE (reference sequence). The CDR3 protein is CASSLDRAGNTEAFF. CDR3 DNA: TGTGCCAGCAGCCTCGACAGGGCCGGCAACACTGAAGCTTTCTTT.

The chain joins TRBV2 to TRBJ1-1, with a possible D match to TRBD1 (6 bases). Deletions cut 6 bases from V and 0 bases from J, with 11 bases between. The CDR3 extends over 14 amino acids. CDR1 SNHLY and CDR2 FYNNEI come from the germline V gene. The CDR3 bases are TGTGCCAGCAGGGGGACACCCATGAACACTGAAGCTTTCTTT. Translated, it gives CASRGTPMNTEAFF.

The CDR3 DNA reads TGTGCCAGCTCACCATTAGCTGCCGCAAGCTCCTATAATTCACCCCTCCACTTT. This translates into CASSPLAAASSYNSPLHF. This chain joins TRBV18 and TRBJ1-6; no reliable D call. Trimming left V 2 bases short and J 0 bases short, with 14 bases between. The CDR3 is made up of 18 amino acids. Germline CDR1 KGHSH, CDR2 LQKENI.

The rearrangement links TRBV6-6 to TRBJ2-5, with 10 bases that match TRBD2. From germline, CDR1 is MNHNY and CDR2 SVGAGI (reference sequence). The junction had 10 bases not matched to a gene; V was cut back by 7 bases and J by 5 bases. This CDR3 has 15 amino acids. DNA for the CDR3: TGTGCCAGCACCCGGGAGCGGGGGGGCAGGGAGACCCAGTACTTC. Its translation: CASTRERGGRETQYF.

The gene calls are TRBV18 and TRBJ2-1, with D maybe TRBD2 (6 bases). Between the trimmed V and J ends, which lost 4 bases and 0 bases, there was a span of 10 bases. CDR3 length equals 15 residues. Per the germline V gene, CDR1 is KGHSH and CDR2 is LQKENI. Written as DNA, the CDR3 is TGTGCCAGCTCACTTAGCGGTTCCTCCTACAATGAGCAGTTCTTC. It is translated as CASSLSGSSYNEQFF.

The chain combines TRBV14 with TRBJ1-1; D not certain. CDR1 is SGHDN and CDR2 is FVKESK in the germline V gene. The CDR3 has 11 amino acids. The V gene lost 3 bases and the J gene lost 5 bases, with 4 bases spanning the gap. The CDR3 loop is CASSQETEAFF. The CDR3 DNA sequence: TGTGCCAGCAGCCAGGAGACTGAAGCTTTCTTT.

V usage is TRBV9 and J usage is TRBJ2-3; 9 positions match TRBD1. Germline CDR1 SGDLS, CDR2 YYNGEE. Trimming at V came to 4 bases and at J to 4 bases, leaving 7 bases not matched to a gene. This CDR3 has 15 amino acids. Written as DNA, the CDR3 is TGTGCCAGCAGCCCCGGGACAGGGAAGTCAGATACGCAGTATTTT. Its translation is CASSPGTGKSDTQYF.

The chain joins TRBV19 to TRBJ2-5, with 8 positions matching TRBD1. This CDR3 is 15 amino acids long. Germline values: CDR1 LNHDA, CDR2 SQIVND (reference sequence). V shed 3 bases and J 2 bases; nucleotides not matched to a gene: 5. As DNA, the CDR3 is TGTGCCAGTAGTATCTTCACAGGGGGTCAAGAGACCCAGTACTTC. It encodes CASSIFTGGQETQYF.

This chain links TRBV9 with TRBJ1-6; no reliable D call. Germline CDR1 and CDR2: SGDLS and YYNGEE. Trimming pared 4 bases from V and 7 bases from J, leaving 18 bases between. The CDR3 has 16 residues. CDR3 sequence (DNA): TGTGCCAGCAGCACCACCCCGCGGGGTCTCAATTCACCCCTCCACTTT. Its protein is CASSTTPRGLNSPLHF.

The V call is TRBV4-1, the J call TRBJ1-4, with D perhaps TRBD1 (5 bases). Trimming removed 0 bases from V and 0 bases from J, with 8 bases in between. The CDR3 totals 16 residues. The germline V gene encodes CDR1 MGHRA and CDR2 YSYEKL. The CDR3 loop is CASSQDQGATNEKLFF. CDR3 nucleotide sequence: TGCGCCAGCAGCCAAGATCAGGGCGCAACTAATGAAAAACTGTTTTTT.